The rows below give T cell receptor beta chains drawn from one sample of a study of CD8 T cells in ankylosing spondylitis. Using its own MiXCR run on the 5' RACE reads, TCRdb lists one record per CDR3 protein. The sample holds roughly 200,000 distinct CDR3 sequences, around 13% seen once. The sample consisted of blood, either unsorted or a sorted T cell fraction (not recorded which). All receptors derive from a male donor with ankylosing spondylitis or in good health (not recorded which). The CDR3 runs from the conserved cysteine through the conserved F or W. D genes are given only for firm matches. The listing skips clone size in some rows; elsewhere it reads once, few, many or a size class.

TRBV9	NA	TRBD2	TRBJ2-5	CASSVDQRGGLETQYF	TGTGCCAGCAGCGTAGATCAGCGGGGGGGCCTGGAGACCCAGTACTTC
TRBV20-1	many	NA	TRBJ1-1	CSANLRVTEAFF	TGCAGTGCAAATCTGAGGGTAACTGAAGCTTTCTTT
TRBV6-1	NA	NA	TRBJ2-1	CASSGRGRGYNEQFF	TGTGCCAGCAGTGGAAGGGGTAGGGGTTACAATGAGCAGTTCTTC
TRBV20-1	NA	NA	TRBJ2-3	CSARTSNTDTQYF	TGCAGTGCTAGGACTAGTAATACAGATACGCAGTATTTT
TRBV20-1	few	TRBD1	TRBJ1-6	CSADSGTGDNSPLHF	TGCAGTGCGGACTCCGGGACAGGGGATAATTCACCCCTCCACTTT
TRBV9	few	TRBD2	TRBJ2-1	CASSVDSGTSINNEQFF	TGTGCCAGCAGCGTAGATAGCGGGACTAGCATTAACAATGAGCAGTTCTTC
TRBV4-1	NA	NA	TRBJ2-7	CASSQGVNEQYF	TGCGCCAGCAGCCAAGGAGTAAACGAGCAGTACTTC
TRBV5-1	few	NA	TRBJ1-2	CASSLSQGNLNYGYTF	TGCGCCAGCAGCTTGAGCCAGGGGAACCTCAACTATGGCTACACCTTC
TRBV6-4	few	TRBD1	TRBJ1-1	CASREGTGKSEAFF	TGTGCCAGCAGGGAAGGGACAGGGAAATCTGAAGCTTTCTTT
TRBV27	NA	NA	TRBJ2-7	CASSLRGAVNYEQYF	TGTGCCAGCAGTTTACGAGGGGCGGTCAACTACGAGCAGTACTTC
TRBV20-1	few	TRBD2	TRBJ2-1	CSARELAAPYNEQFF	TGCAGTGCTAGAGAACTAGCGGCCCCCTACAATGAGCAGTTCTTC
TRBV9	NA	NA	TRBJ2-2	CASSVASGTGELFF	TGTGCCAGCAGCGTTGCGTCCGGCACCGGGGAGCTGTTTTTT
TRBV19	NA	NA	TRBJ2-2	CASSIVGTGELFF	TGTGCCAGTAGTATAGTGGGGACCGGGGAGCTGTTTTTT
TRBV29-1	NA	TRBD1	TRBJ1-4	CSVENRGQSGEKLFF	TGCAGCGTTGAAAACAGGGGACAATCTGGTGAAAAACTGTTTTTT
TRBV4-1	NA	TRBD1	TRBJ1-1	CASSLGDSGSAEAFF	TGCGCCAGCAGCTTAGGGGACAGCGGTTCCGCTGAAGCTTTCTTT
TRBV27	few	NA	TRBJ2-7	CASSFGGGGSYEQYF	TGTGCCAGCAGTTTTGGAGGGGGGGGCTCCTACGAGCAGTACTTC
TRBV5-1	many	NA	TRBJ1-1	CASSLDDDRPNTEAFF	TGCGCCAGCAGCTTGGATGATGACAGACCGAACACTGAAGCTTTCTTT
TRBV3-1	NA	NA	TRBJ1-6	CASSQSPFGSPLHF	TGTGCCAGCAGCCAATCTCCTTTTGGATCACCCCTCCACTTT
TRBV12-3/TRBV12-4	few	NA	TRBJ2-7	CASSSDPRSEQYF	TGTGCCAGCAGCTCTGACCCGCGATCCGAGCAGTACTTC
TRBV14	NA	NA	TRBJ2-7	CASSYLQGGEQYF	TGTGCCAGCAGCTATTTACAGGGAGGAGAGCAGTACTTC
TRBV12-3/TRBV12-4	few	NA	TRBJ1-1	CASSEGGVGTEAFF	TGTGCCAGCAGTGAGGGTGGGGTAGGCACTGAAGCTTTCTTT
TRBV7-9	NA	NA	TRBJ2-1	CASSFPTEGPLYNEQFF	TGTGCCAGCAGTTTCCCCACAGAAGGACCTCTTTACAATGAGCAGTTCTTC
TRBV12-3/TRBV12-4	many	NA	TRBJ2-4	CASSFGGFPPTGSKNIQYF	TGTGCCAGCAGTTTCGGAGGTTTTCCCCCAACGGGATCCAAAAACATTCAGTACTTC
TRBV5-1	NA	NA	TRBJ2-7	CASSLEGGFEQYF	TGCGCCAGCAGCTTGGAGGGGGGCTTCGAGCAGTACTTC
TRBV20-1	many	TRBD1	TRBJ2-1	CSAKGQGVYNEQFF	TGCAGTGCAAAGGGGCAGGGGGTCTACAATGAGCAGTTCTTC
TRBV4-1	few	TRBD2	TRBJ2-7	CASSQASAGGAYEQYF	TGCGCCAGCAGCCAAGCGTCGGCGGGAGGAGCCTACGAGCAGTACTTC
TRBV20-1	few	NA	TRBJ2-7	CSADMGGYEQYF	TGCAGTGCCGATATGGGCGGCTACGAGCAGTACTTC
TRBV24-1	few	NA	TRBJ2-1	CATSDSDGKNEQFF	TGTGCCACCAGTGACTCAGACGGAAAGAATGAGCAGTTCTTC
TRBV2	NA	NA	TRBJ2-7	CASSRFEDYEQYF	TGTGCCAGCAGTCGCTTCGAGGACTACGAGCAGTACTTC
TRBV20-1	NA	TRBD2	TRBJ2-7	CSAPISGGAVEQYF	TGCAGTGCCCCTATTTCGGGGGGGGCTGTCGAGCAGTACTTC
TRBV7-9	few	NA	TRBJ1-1	CASSFGSEGAFF	TGTGCCAGCAGCTTTGGGTCCGAAGGCGCTTTCTTT
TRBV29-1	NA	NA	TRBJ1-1	CSVEAPTEAFF	TGCAGCGTTGAAGCCCCCACTGAAGCTTTCTTT
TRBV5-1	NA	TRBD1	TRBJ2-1	CASSLGQGSVEQFF	TGCGCCAGCAGCCTGGGACAGGGGAGCGTAGAGCAGTTCTTC
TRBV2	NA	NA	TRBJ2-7	CASSGTSYEQYF	TGTGCCAGCAGCGGAACGTCTTACGAGCAGTACTTC
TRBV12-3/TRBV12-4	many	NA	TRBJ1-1	CASSPRTFMNTEAFF	TGTGCCAGCAGTCCGCGGACCTTCATGAACACTGAAGCTTTCTTT
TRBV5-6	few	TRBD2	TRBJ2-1	CASSLGSAAGGPMNEQFF	TGTGCCAGCAGCTTGGGGTCTGCGGCGGGAGGGCCTATGAATGAGCAGTTCTTC
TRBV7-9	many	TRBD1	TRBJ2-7	CASRDHRGEQYF	TGTGCCAGCAGGGACCACAGGGGCGAGCAGTACTTC
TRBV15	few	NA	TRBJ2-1	CATSRDTSSYNEQFF	TGTGCCACCAGCAGAGATACCAGCTCCTACAATGAGCAGTTCTTC
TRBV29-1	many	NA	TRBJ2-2	CSVEDHTQVNTGELFF	TGCAGCGTTGAAGATCACACCCAGGTGAACACCGGGGAGCTGTTTTTT
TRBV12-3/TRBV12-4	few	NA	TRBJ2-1	CASSLVLHEQFF	TGTGCCAGCAGTTTAGTCCTCCATGAGCAGTTCTTC
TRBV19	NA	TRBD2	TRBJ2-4	CASSMTSGRAKNIQYF	TGTGCCAGTAGTATGACTAGCGGGAGGGCCAAAAACATTCAGTACTTC
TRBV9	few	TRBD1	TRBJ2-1	CASSVVGQGNEQFF	TGTGCCAGCAGCGTAGTAGGACAGGGCAATGAGCAGTTCTTC
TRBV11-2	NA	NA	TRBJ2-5	CASSWAGLGQETQYF	TGTGCCAGCAGCTGGGCGGGACTGGGCCAAGAGACCCAGTACTTC
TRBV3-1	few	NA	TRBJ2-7	CASTQEGWESYEQYF	TGTGCCAGCACCCAAGAAGGCTGGGAATCCTACGAGCAGTACTTC
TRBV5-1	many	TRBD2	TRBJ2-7	CASSYAGTTYEQYF	TGCGCCAGCAGCTACGCCGGGACTACCTACGAGCAGTACTTC
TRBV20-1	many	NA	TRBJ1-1	CSARATRGNTEAFF	TGCAGTGCTAGAGCAACGAGAGGGAACACTGAAGCTTTCTTT
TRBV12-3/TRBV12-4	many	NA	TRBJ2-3	CASSPSGGTQYF	TGTGCCAGCAGTCCCTCTGGGGGAACGCAGTATTTT
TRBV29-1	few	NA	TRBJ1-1	CSVELKPTEAFF	TGCAGCGTTGAATTAAAGCCCACTGAAGCTTTCTTT
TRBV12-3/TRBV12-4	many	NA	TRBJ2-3	CASSLARSTDTQYF	TGTGCCAGCAGTTTAGCTAGAAGCACAGATACGCAGTATTTT
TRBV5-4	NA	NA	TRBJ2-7	CASSIAGLYEQYF	TGTGCCAGCAGCATCGCGGGACTCTACGAGCAGTACTTC
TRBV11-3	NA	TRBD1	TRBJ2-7	CASSRGQGGTYEQYF	TGTGCCAGCAGCCGTGGACAGGGGGGTACCTACGAGCAGTACTTC
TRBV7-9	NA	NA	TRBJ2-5	CASSTWSTVAEETQYF	TGTGCCAGCAGCACCTGGAGCACGGTAGCGGAGGAGACCCAGTACTTC
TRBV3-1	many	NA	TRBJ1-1	CASSPNTEAFF	TGTGCCAGCAGCCCTAACACTGAAGCTTTCTTT
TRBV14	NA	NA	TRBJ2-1	CASSQSGNEQFF	TGTGCCAGCAGCCAATCGGGGAATGAGCAGTTCTTC
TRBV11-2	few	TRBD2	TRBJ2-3	CASSLWTSATDTQYF	TGTGCCAGCAGTTTATGGACTAGCGCCACAGATACGCAGTATTTT
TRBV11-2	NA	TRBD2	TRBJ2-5	CASSLDPASTSLKETQYF	TGTGCCAGCAGCTTAGACCCCGCCTCGACTAGCTTAAAGGAGACCCAGTACTTC
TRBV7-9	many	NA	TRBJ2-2	CASSSRRGDTGELFF	TGTGCCAGCAGCTCGCGAAGGGGGGACACCGGGGAGCTGTTTTTT
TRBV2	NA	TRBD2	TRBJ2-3	CASSDREGPADTQYF	TGTGCCAGCAGTGACCGGGAGGGCCCCGCAGATACGCAGTATTTT
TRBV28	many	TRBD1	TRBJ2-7	CASSLGTGALEQYF	TGTGCCAGCAGTTTAGGGACAGGGGCTCTCGAGCAGTACTTC